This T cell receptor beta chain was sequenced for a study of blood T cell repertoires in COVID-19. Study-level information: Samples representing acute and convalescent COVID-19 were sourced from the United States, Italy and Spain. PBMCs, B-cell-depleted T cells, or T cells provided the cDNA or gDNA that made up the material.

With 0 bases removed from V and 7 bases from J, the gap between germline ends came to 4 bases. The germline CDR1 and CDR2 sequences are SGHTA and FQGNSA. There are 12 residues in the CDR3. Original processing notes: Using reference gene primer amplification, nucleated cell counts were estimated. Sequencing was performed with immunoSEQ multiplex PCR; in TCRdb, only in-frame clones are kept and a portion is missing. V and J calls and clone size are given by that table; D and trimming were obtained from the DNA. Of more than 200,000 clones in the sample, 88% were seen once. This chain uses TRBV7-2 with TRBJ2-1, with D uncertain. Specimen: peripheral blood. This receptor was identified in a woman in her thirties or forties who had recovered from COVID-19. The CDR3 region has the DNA TGTGCCAGCAGCTTAGCTATAAATGAGCAGTTCTTC. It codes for CASSLAINEQFF.